These T cell receptor beta chains were read from a single sample in a study of cytomegalovirus exposure and HLA in healthy donors. The method was immunoSEQ multiplex PCR; TCRdb's version includes in-frame clones alone and lacks a portion of them. Seen here are more than 80,000 clones, about three quarters observed once, and the top ten hold approximately 0.8%. The sequenced sample was PBMCs. These receptors came from a boy aged 5-17 years in good health and CMV-seronegative. Both conserved end residues are part of each CDR3. Each record gives: J gene, clone size, V gene, D gene, CDR3 protein, CDR3 DNA. A D gene is named only where the DNA matches it firmly. Clone size appears in some rows only: once, few, many, or a class for an expanded clone.

j_gene: TRBJ1-2; abundance: few; v_gene: TRBV19; d_gene: .; CDR3aa: CASSVDRSYGYTF; CDR3nt: TGTGCCAGTAGCGTCGACAGGTCCTATGGCTACACCTTC
j_gene: TRBJ1-2; abundance: .; v_gene: TRBV6-6; d_gene: .; CDR3aa: CASSYGRGDYGYTF; CDR3nt: TGTGCCAGCAGTTACGGCAGGGGTGACTATGGCTACACCTTC
j_gene: TRBJ2-5; abundance: .; v_gene: TRBV6-1; d_gene: TRBD2; CDR3aa: CATPGGYQETQYF; CDR3nt: TGTGCCACCCCGGGGGGTTACCAAGAGACCCAGTACTTC
j_gene: TRBJ1-1; abundance: .; v_gene: TRBV11-2; d_gene: .; CDR3aa: CASTAYYGGGREAFF; CDR3nt: TGTGCCAGCACCGCTTATTACGGAGGCGGCAGGGAAGCTTTCTTT
j_gene: TRBJ1-1; abundance: .; v_gene: TRBV5-6; d_gene: .; CDR3aa: CASSLVRAGRAEAFF; CDR3nt: TGTGCCAGCAGCTTGGTAAGGGCAGGGAGGGCTGAAGCTTTCTTT
j_gene: TRBJ2-1; abundance: .; v_gene: TRBV2; d_gene: .; CDR3aa: CASSLFLLAGLDYNEQFF; CDR3nt: TGTGCCAGCAGTCTTTTCTTATTGGCGGGGCTAGACTACAATGAGCAGTTCTTC
j_gene: TRBJ1-5; abundance: once; v_gene: TRBV19; d_gene: .; CDR3aa: CASSIFRASQPQHF; CDR3nt: TGTGCCAGTAGTATTTTTCGTGCGAGTCAGCCCCAGCATTTT
j_gene: TRBJ2-7; abundance: few; v_gene: TRBV6-5; d_gene: TRBD1; CDR3aa: CASSYGQASYEQYF; CDR3nt: TGTGCCAGCAGTTACGGACAGGCCAGCTACGAGCAGTACTTC
j_gene: TRBJ2-7; abundance: few; v_gene: TRBV2; d_gene: TRBD1; CDR3aa: CASSNRGREQYF; CDR3nt: TGTGCAAGCTCTAACAGGGGGCGCGAGCAGTACTTC
j_gene: TRBJ2-4; abundance: .; v_gene: TRBV21-1; d_gene: .; CDR3aa: CASSQHPGQGPF; CDR3nt: TGTGCCAGCAGCCAGCACCCGGGACAGGGTCCTTTC
j_gene: TRBJ2-3; abundance: .; v_gene: TRBV5-4; d_gene: .; CDR3aa: CASSTDSGLGDTQYF; CDR3nt: TGTGCCAGCAGCACCGATAGCGGACTCGGCGATACGCAGTATTTT